A selection of T cell receptor beta chains follows, all from one sample in a study of beta chain features in type 1 diabetes. Produced via immunoSEQ multiplex PCR; TCRdb's table is partial and in-frame only. This table has about 180,000 clones, around 8% appearing once. The sequenced sample was central memory CD4+ T cells from blood. The receptors originated from a middle-aged woman with type 1 diabetes. CDR3s include the opening cysteine and the closing phenylalanine or tryptophan. Fields, in order: CDR3 length, V gene, D gene, clone size, J gene, CDR3 DNA, CDR3 protein. D genes are given only for firm matches. Size is omitted from some rows. Given values are once, few, many or a class for expanded clones.

>13|TRBV7-6|TRBD1|-|TRBJ2-7
TGTGCTAGCAGCTCCGGGACAGGGGGCGAGCAGTACTTC
CASSSGTGGEQYF
>15|TRBV5-1|-|few|TRBJ2-5
TGCGCCAGCAGCAGAGGTGACAGGAACCAAGAGACCCAGTACTTC
CASSRGDRNQETQYF
>14|TRBV30|TRBD2|few|TRBJ2-7
TGTGCCTGGAGCGAGAGCGGGAGTAGGTACGAGCAGTACTTC
CAWSESGSRYEQYF
>13|TRBV18|TRBD2|-|TRBJ2-7
TGTGCCAGCTCACCACCGGGAGGGACCGAGCAGTACTTC
CASSPPGGTEQYF
>17|TRBV28|-|-|TRBJ1-5
TGTGCCAGCAGGAGGGCTGCTACAGGGATTAGCAATCAGCCCCAGCATTTT
CASRRAATGISNQPQHF
>14|TRBV6-5|TRBD1|-|TRBJ2-7
TGTGCCAGCAGTTATGGGACAGTTACCTACGAGCAGTACTTC
CASSYGTVTYEQYF
>16|TRBV14|TRBD1|-|TRBJ1-2
TGTGCCAGCAGCTTAAGGCAGGGGGCGAGGGCCTATGGCTACACCTTC
CASSLRQGARAYGYTF
>14|TRBV5-1|-|few|TRBJ1-1
TGCGCCAGCAGCCCCCGGCCCGGCGGGACTGAAGCTTTCTTT
CASSPRPGGTEAFF
>15|TRBV14|TRBD1|-|TRBJ2-7
TGTGCCAGCAGCCTCCGGGACAGGGGGCTGTACGAGCAGTACTTC
CASSLRDRGLYEQYF
>12|TRBV28|-|many|TRBJ2-7
TGTGCCAGCCAGACAGGCCGCTACGAGCAGTACTTC
CASQTGRYEQYF